Listed here is a single TCR beta chain. Its antigen target is currently unknown. Base qualities are not recorded, but no much larger clone differs from it by a single base. V is shortened by 7 bases, J by 4 bases, and the region joining them spans 16 bases. Looking up the germline V gene yields CDR1 SNHLY and CDR2 FYNNEI. The CDR3 covers 15 residues, taking in both the cysteine and the phenylalanine. Only the CDR3 DNA stays, 45 bases, in frame from base 1. The time point label corresponds to: cycle 4 day 1 (C4D1), after more than 5 weeks of nivolumab. Every trial patient had relapsed following autologous stem cell transplantation, and prior brentuximab vedotin exposure was what differed among cohorts A, B and C. The trial cohort included roughly 60 patients with relapsed/refractory classical Hodgkin lymphoma, and each patient had a best overall response of complete response, partial response or progressive disease. Single-agent nivolumab was administered to trial patients in the multi-cohort phase II CheckMate 205 trial. Best overall response was determined by an independent review committee according to the 2007 International Working Group response criteria. Trial PBMCs were collected immediately before nivolumab initiation (C1D1) and during therapy at cycle 2 day 1 and cycle 4 day 1. Peripheral blood was collected in 8 mL Vacutainer Cell Preparation Tubes, from which PBMCs were isolated by centrifugation and then cryopreserved.

The data are from a study of PD-1 blockade in classical Hodgkin lymphoma (dated by TCRdb to about 2020). For context, the study as a whole: Nivolumab dosing was 3 mg/kg intravenously every 2 weeks, continuing until either disease progression or unacceptable toxicity. The study used CyTOF and TCR beta sequencing to define a peripheral blood immune signature of response to PD-1 blockade in classical Hodgkin lymphoma. Results and caveats for the whole study, not just this receptor: Lower diversity was seen in patients whose nivolumab began less than 1 year after ASCT, and these patients were left out of later analyses so that immune reconstitution would not confound the results. The study was limited to a single clinical trial cohort, and causes of repertoire differences, possibly disease activity or prior therapy, remained undefined. Trial patients achieving complete response had baseline diversity similar to newly diagnosed patients, whereas partial responders and progressors had significantly lower diversity. A significant rise by C4D1 was seen in CD4+ but not CD8+ TCR diversity (p=0.0027 vs p=0.16), with the rise being most apparent in complete responders (p=0.02). Baseline TCR diversity was reported as lower in newly diagnosed patients than in healthy donors, and lower still in relapsed/refractory patients.

The Qiagen DNeasy kit was used to extract genomic DNA both from unsorted PBMCs and from the negatively selected CD4+ and CD8+ fractions. Using primers that anneal to V and J segments, immunoSEQ multiplex PCR amplified the TCR beta CDR3 regions. Amplification bias was minimized using a synthetic immune receptor repertoire, and residual bias was removed computationally after sequencing. Concerning the study's data processing: Custom Python scripts were used to quantify repertoire diversity as the Shannon entropy index. Unsorted, CD4+ and CD8+ repertoires were analyzed separately, except for combined analyses in which CD4+ and CD8+ sequences were merged in silico. A clone counted as expanded when the clone's frequency after treatment rose at least 2-fold relative to C1D1, and clones undetected at baseline were given a pseudocount of 0.5. Singleton clones were defined as clones with 0 or 1 copy at C1D1, and non-singleton clones were defined as clones with 2 or more copies. Clones expanded in unsorted samples were annotated as CD4+, CD8+ or unknown by matching protein sequences in sorted samples from the same patient. Wilcoxon tests on paired samples were used to test diversity changes from C1D1 to C4D1. TCRdb re-hosts the immuneACCESS table, in-frame sequences only. Its copies lack some clones; in the studies checked, an unresolved V gene accounts for under half of them, and the cause for the rest is not known. Clone size and V and J calls were adopted from that table, with D and trimming inferred from the DNA. This sample comprises about 19,000 clones, 75% to 85% of them detected only once. Of the sample, 20% to 25% falls within the top ten clones.

The sequencing here drew on peripheral blood mononuclear cells (PBMCs), taken before the fourth cycle of nivolumab. The origin of this receptor is a human donor with classical Hodgkin lymphoma. The receptor chain draws on TRBV2 and TRBJ2-2; TRBD1 is a weak D gene call, 7 bases matching. CDR3 loop: CASKMTGTLTGELFF. The DNA is TGTGCCAGCAAGATGACAGGGACTCTCACCGGGGAGCTGTTTTTT. When the CDR3 is completed using the reference TRBV2 and TRBJ2-2 genes on either side, the full variable domain is EPEVTQTPSHQVTQMGQEVILRCVPISNHLYFYWYRQILGQKVEFLVSFYNNEISEKSEIFDDQFSVERPDGSNFTLKIRSTKLEDSAMYFCASKMTGTLTGELFFGEGSRLTVL.